This T cell receptor beta chain was identified during a study of control samples from healthy donors and cancer patients (dated by TCRdb to the early 2020s). CDR1 SGDLS and CDR2 YYNGEE are derived from the germline V gene. Spanning cysteine to phenylalanine, the CDR3 consists of 15 amino acids. Of all the DNA, just the CDR3 is kept, 45 bases in frame from base 1. V ends up 0 bases short and J 4 bases short, with an unmatched junction base count of 5. The library was prepared using the immunoSEQ multiplex PCR assay. The table comes from immuneACCESS by way of TCRdb, which keeps in-frame sequences with V and J called. Part of the clones is missing from these tables; in studies checked, under half for an unresolved V gene and the rest for unknown reasons. The sample table lists 100,000 or so clones, approximately 90% of them with a count of one. The ten largest clones represent around 0.95% of the sample.

To note about this clone: The clone's antigen remains unknown. Base quality data are lacking; no much larger clone is found one base away.

The sequencing input was blood. This receptor was taken from a woman in her 30s in good health. This sequence uses TRBV9 and TRBJ1-1; 8 central bases correspond to TRBD1. The DNA sequence follows: TGTGCCAGCAGCGTAGTAGCAGGGGGCTTCACTGAAGCTTTCTTT. This codes for CASSVVAGGFTEAFF.